A selection of T cell receptor beta chains follows, all from one sample in a study of blood T cell repertoires in COVID-19. Libraries were prepared by immunoSEQ multiplex PCR; TCRdb keeps only in-frame clonotypes and omits some of them. The sample lists over 300,000 clones; roughly 83% were seen once. The sequenced sample consisted of peripheral blood. The source of these receptors is a woman aged 45-59 years with acute or convalescent COVID-19. Both conserved end residues are part of each CDR3. The order of the fields is clone size, V gene, J gene, D gene, CDR3 protein, CDR3 DNA. D genes are given only for firm matches. Size tells how often a clone was seen (once, few, many) or the class of an expanded clone, and some rows leave it out.

.	TRBV7-2	TRBJ2-5	TRBD2	CASSQLAGGVRETQYF	TGTGCCAGCAGCCAACTGGCGGGAGGTGTTCGAGAGACCCAGTACTTC
.	TRBV7-2	TRBJ1-2	.	CASSLERTNYGYTF	TGTGCCAGCAGCTTAGAGCGTACTAACTATGGCTACACCTTC
.	TRBV28	TRBJ1-2	.	CASSTGIGYGYTF	TGTGCCAGCAGTACAGGGATAGGCTATGGCTACACCTTC
.	TRBV28	TRBJ2-5	TRBD1	CAIGRQGNDETQYF	TGTGCCATTGGTCGACAGGGAAATGACGAGACCCAGTACTTC
many	TRBV7-9	TRBJ1-2	TRBD1	CASSLVRDRGNYGYTF	TGTGCCAGCAGCTTAGTCCGGGACAGGGGGAACTATGGCTACACCTTC
few	TRBV6-6	TRBJ1-1	TRBD1	CASTGTGNSEAFF	TGTGCCAGCACAGGGACAGGCAACTCAGAAGCTTTCTTT
once	TRBV28	TRBJ2-7	TRBD1	CASSFFDRGNYEQYF	TGTGCCAGCAGTTTTTTCGACAGGGGGAACTACGAGCAGTACTTC
once	TRBV7-2	TRBJ2-3	TRBD2	CASSLQPSGRSTDTQYF	TGTGCCAGCAGCTTACAGCCTAGCGGGAGAAGCACAGATACGCAGTATTTT
once	TRBV7-2	TRBJ2-4	.	CASSFSSEHIAKNIQYF	TGTGCCAGCAGCTTTTCCTCCGAACATATAGCCAAAAACATTCAGTACTTC
.	TRBV7-9	TRBJ1-2	.	CASSTDKNYGYTF	TGTGCCAGCAGTACAGACAAAAACTATGGCTACACCTTC
.	TRBV3-1/TRBV3-2	TRBJ2-7	TRBD1	CASSQGTGDYEQYF	TGTGCCAGCAGCCAAGGGACAGGGGACTACGAGCAGTACTTC
.	TRBV3-1/TRBV3-2	TRBJ1-2	.	CASSYTTGNYGYTF	TGTGCCAGCAGTTACACAACAGGGAATTATGGCTACACCTTC
.	TRBV9	TRBJ1-6	TRBD1	CASSAGTGVSPLHF	TGTGCCAGCAGCGCCGGGACAGGGGTTTCACCCCTCCACTTT
.	TRBV27	TRBJ2-1	TRBD1	CASSFQGARYEQFF	TGTGCCAGCAGTTTCCAGGGGGCGCGATATGAGCAGTTCTTC
.	TRBV4-3	TRBJ1-1	.	CASSGSGNTEAFF	TGCGCCAGCAGCGGGTCGGGAAACACTGAAGCTTTCTTT
.	TRBV9	TRBJ1-2	.	CASSRWGDYGYTF	TGTGCCAGCAGCAGATGGGGGGACTATGGCTACACCTTC
.	TRBV2	TRBJ2-3	TRBD1	CASSENRGRGHTQYF	TGTGCCAGCAGTGAAAACAGGGGACGAGGACATACGCAGTATTTT
.	TRBV9	TRBJ1-1	TRBD1	CASSVGQGNTEAFF	TGTGCCAGCAGCGTGGGACAGGGGAACACTGAAGCTTTCTTT
.	TRBV7-9	TRBJ2-5	.	CASSLRGGAETQYF	TGTGCCAGCAGCTTAAGGGGGGGCGCAGAGACCCAGTACTTC
.	TRBV13	TRBJ2-7	TRBD1	CASSLGPRQGNYEQYF	TGTGCCAGCAGCTTAGGACCGCGACAGGGGAACTACGAGCAGTACTTC
.	TRBV3-1/TRBV3-2	TRBJ2-1	TRBD2	CASSPGRDRGSYNEQFF	TGTGCCAGCAGCCCGGGGAGGGATCGGGGCTCCTACAATGAGCAGTTCTTC
few	TRBV5-1	TRBJ2-7	.	CASRDTYYEQYF	TGCGCCAGCAGGGACACATACTACGAGCAGTACTTC
.	TRBV27	TRBJ1-2	.	CASSPLLAHNYGYTF	TGTGCCAGCAGTCCCCTCTTAGCACACAACTATGGCTACACCTTC
.	TRBV29-1	TRBJ2-2	.	CSVARDSTAGELFF	TGCAGCGTAGCTAGGGACTCGACGGCCGGGGAGCTGTTTTTT
.	TRBV19	TRBJ2-7	TRBD1	CASSIGDSANSYEQYF	TGTGCCAGTAGTATTGGGGACAGTGCAAACTCCTACGAGCAGTACTTC
.	TRBV7-3	TRBJ2-7	TRBD1	CASSLICQGAIGQYF	TGTGCCAGCAGCTTAATTTGTCAGGGGGCAATCGGGCAGTACTTC
.	TRBV9	TRBJ2-1	.	CASSPGEGRAGMDEQFF	TGTGCCAGCAGCCCAGGGGAGGGCAGAGCGGGAATGGATGAGCAGTTCTTC
once	TRBV7-9	TRBJ1-4	.	CASSLAAVGKLFF	TGTGCCAGCAGCTTAGCCGCGGTAGGAAAACTGTTTTTT
.	TRBV5-4	TRBJ1-6	.	CASSLSRGNSPLHF	TGTGCCAGCAGCTTGAGCCGGGGAAATTCACCCCTCCACTTT
.	TRBV5-1	TRBJ1-4	TRBD1	CASTTGGDEKLFF	TGCGCCAGTACGACAGGGGGAGATGAAAAACTGTTTTTT
.	TRBV7-2	TRBJ2-3	.	CASSLASGGTDTQYF	TGTGCCAGCAGCTTAGCTAGCGGAGGCACAGATACGCAGTATTTT
.	TRBV6-1	TRBJ1-5	.	CASSEQISNQPQHF	TGTGCCAGCAGTGAACAGATTAGCAATCAGCCCCAGCATTTT
.	TRBV18	TRBJ1-5	.	CASSPYGADQPQHF	TGTGCCAGCTCACCCTATGGGGCGGACCAGCCCCAGCATTTT
few	TRBV29-1	TRBJ2-1	.	CSVFVTGSNEQFF	TGCAGCGTTTTTGTGACAGGATCCAATGAGCAGTTCTTC
.	TRBV4-2	TRBJ1-2	.	CASSRGQEGDYGYTF	TGTGCCAGCAGCCGGGGGCAAGAAGGGGACTATGGCTACACCTTC
.	TRBV14	TRBJ2-5	TRBD2	CASSQGLWIRGEAQYF	TGTGCCAGCAGCCAAGGTCTGTGGATCCGGGGGGAGGCCCAGTACTTC
once	TRBV28	TRBJ2-1	.	CASSPTGLLNEQFF	TGTGCCAGCAGTCCTACCGGACTACTCAATGAGCAGTTCTTC
few	TRBV6-2/TRBV6-3	TRBJ1-6	.	CASSYAALTPLHF	TGTGCCAGCAGTTACGCCGCGTTGACACCCCTCCACTTT
.	TRBV5-8	TRBJ2-3	.	CASSWTAGGADTQYF	TGTGCCAGCAGCTGGACAGCTGGTGGGGCAGATACGCAGTATTTT
.	TRBV28	TRBJ2-5	TRBD2	CASLKRDQKETQYF	TGTGCCAGCCTTAAGCGGGACCAAAAAGAGACCCAGTACTTC
.	TRBV28	TRBJ2-1	TRBD1	CASSAYRGYRDNEQFF	TGTGCCAGCAGTGCCTACAGGGGCTATCGGGACAATGAGCAGTTCTTC
.	TRBV3-1/TRBV3-2	TRBJ1-2	TRBD1	CASSQVGGTGGSYGYTF	TGTGCCAGCAGCCAAGTCGGTGGAACAGGGGGATCCTATGGCTACACCTTC
.	TRBV7-6	TRBJ2-7	TRBD1	CASSSTGYEQYF	TGTGCCAGCAGCTCGACAGGGTACGAGCAGTACTTC
once	TRBV7-9	TRBJ2-5	.	CASSSGLTQETQYF	TGTGCCAGCAGCTCGGGACTGACGCAAGAGACCCAGTACTTC
once	TRBV7-6	TRBJ2-3	TRBD2	CASSAFRAGTSGSRTDTQYF	TGTGCCAGCAGCGCGTTCCGGGCTGGGACTAGCGGGAGTCGGACAGATACGCAGTATTTT
.	TRBV24-1	TRBJ2-5	TRBD1	CATSEAGTGGPEETQYF	TGTGCCACCAGTGAGGCCGGGACAGGGGGCCCAGAGGAGACCCAGTACTTC
.	TRBV28	TRBJ1-1	.	CASSLFGAEMNTEAFF	TGTGCCAGCAGTTTATTTGGGGCGGAGATGAACACTGAAGCTTTCTTT
.	TRBV2	TRBJ1-4	TRBD1	CASSETLQGAEKLFF	TGTGCCAGCAGTGAAACTTTGCAGGGGGCTGAAAAACTGTTTTTT
.	TRBV7-9	TRBJ2-3	.	CASSPPAGGDTQYF	TGTGCCAGCAGCCCCCCAGCAGGGGGGGATACGCAGTATTTT